This entry is about one T cell receptor beta chain. Adults between about 18 and 89 years of age took part from some 25 US areas. The study assigned cohorts using participant-reported clinical history. These data come from a study of blood T cell repertoires in COVID-19. About the study: Acute and convalescent COVID-19 specimens originated in the United States, Italy and Spain.

Germline loops: CDR1 SGHTA, CDR2 FQGNSA. V was cut by 1 base and J by 3 bases, with 8 bases left in between. The CDR3 consists of 14 residues. Assay: immunoSEQ multiplex PCR; the TCRdb copy retains only in-frame clones and omits some. This repertoire shows 150,000 to 250,000 clones, 75% to 85% found once; its top ten account for 12%. The origin of this receptor is a man in his forties or fifties who had recovered from COVID-19. The material sequenced was PBMCs or T cells enriched from blood (not recorded which). The J gene is TRBJ2-3, the V gene TRBV7-2, with D possibly TRBD1 on 5 matching bases. CDR3 bases: TGTGCCAGCAGCTTAGTGGGGCCAACAGATACGCAGTATTTT. Translated: CASSLVGPTDTQYF.